This entry lists 7 T cell receptor beta chains sequenced from one sample in a study of control samples from healthy donors and cancer patients. Here immunoSEQ multiplex PCR was the method, and the copy in TCRdb shows in-frame clones only, minus some. Here the sample spans around 96,000 clones, more than 85% being singletons. Input material: blood. Source of these receptors: a man between 18 and 29 years old in good health.

In its sample, this clone was seen once. The chain carries TRBV5-1 and TRBJ2-7; 13 nucleotides match TRBD2. Germline CDR1 reads SGHRS; CDR2 reads YFSETQ. V was pared by 4 bases and J by 4 bases, with 2 bases of the junction left unmatched. There are 14 residues in the CDR3. Here the CDR3 reads CASSRTSGGYEQYF. The CDR3 DNA sequence: TGCGCCAGCAGCCGGACTAGCGGGGGTTACGAGCAGTACTTC.

In its sample, this clone was seen a few times. The J gene is TRBJ2-1, the V gene TRBV5-6; no firm D call. This CDR3 comprises 14 residues. With 6 bases removed from V and 1 base from J, the gap between germline ends came to 11 bases. Germline CDR1 is SGHDT and CDR2 is YYEEEE. CDR3 in DNA: TGTGCCAGCAACGACCGGCTTTCCTACAATGAGCAGTTCTTC. Protein sequence: CASNDRLSYNEQFF. Variable domain in full (rest from reference TRBV5-6 and TRBJ2-1): DAGVTQSPTHLIKTRGQQVTLRCSPKSGHDTVSWYQQALGQGPQFIFQYYEEEERQRGNFPDRFSGHQFPNYSSELNVNALLLGDSALYLCASNDRLSYNEQFFGPGTRLTVL.

This chain uses TRBV6-4 with TRBJ1-2; tentative D call: TRBD1 (5 bases). Germline assignment: CDR1 MRHNA and CDR2 SNTAGT. V lost 4 bases and J 8 bases, leaving 20 bases between the germline ends. CDR3 length: 15 residues. The CDR3 DNA follows: TGTGCCAGCAGTGCCCGACAGCGCGGATTGGGAGGCTACACCTTC. This translates into CASSARQRGLGGYTF.

This clone was picked up one time. The chain is built from TRBV30 and TRBJ2-2, with 10 nucleotides matching TRBD2. Looked up from germline, CDR1 is GTSNPN and CDR2 is SVGIG (reference sequence). Trimming took 5 bases from V and 8 from J; bases not matched to a gene: 11. There are 15 residues in the CDR3. CDR3 residues: CAWDGEREGRGELFF. The CDR3 DNA is TGTGCCTGGGATGGAGAGCGGGAGGGCCGAGGGGAGCTGTTTTTT.

Note on this clone: This specimen includes other DNA sequences encoding the same CDR3. This chain uses TRBV27 with TRBJ1-6; D gene uncertain. The V end lost 5 bases, the J end lost 10 bases, and 9 bases lay between the germline ends. Germline-derived CDR1 and CDR2 are MNHEY and SMNVEV (reference sequence). The CDR3 runs to 12 residues. CDR3 DNA: TGTGCCAGCAGTCCCCCCGGATCACCCCTCCACTTT. The encoded protein is CASSPPGSPLHF.

The chain employs TRBV19 and TRBJ2-7; no reliable D call. The CDR3 is made up of 15 amino acids. CDR1 and CDR2 from the germline V gene are LNHDA and SQIVND (reference sequence). V was clipped by 3 bases and J by 0 bases, with 12 bases between them. The DNA of the CDR3 is TGTGCCAGTAGTATCCGGGCGCATAGCTCCTACGAGCAGTACTTC. Translation gives CASSIRAHSSYEQYF.

V gene TRBV29-1 combines with J gene TRBJ1-4, with 7 bases aligning to TRBD1. Germline trimming cut 3 bases from V and 6 bases from J; bases unmatched to any gene: 4. The CDR3 runs to 13 residues. Per the germline V gene, CDR1 is SQVTM and CDR2 is ANQGSEA. CDR3 sequence reads: CSVEAGTDEKLFF. The CDR3 DNA is TGCAGCGTTGAGGCCGGGACAGATGAAAAACTGTTTTTT.